Below are 23 T cell receptor beta chains sequenced from a single sample in a study of blood T cell repertoires in COVID-19. Profiling relied on immunoSEQ multiplex PCR, and the TCRdb table lists in-frame clones only, not all of them. The sample lists about 110,000 clones; approximately 82% were seen once. Input material: peripheral blood. Source of these receptors: a woman of 80 years or more with active or convalescent COVID-19.

This rearrangement joins TRBV5-6 to TRBJ1-1, with 10 bases fitting TRBD1. The V segment lost 3 bases and the J segment 5 bases; nucleotides outside the gene matches: 10. The CDR3 sequence is 16 residues long. The V gene's germline CDR1 is SGHDT and CDR2 YYEEEE. The CDR3 coding sequence is TGTGCCAGCAGCTCACTGGGACAGGGGTTGGATACTGAAGCTTTCTTT. Translation: CASSSLGQGLDTEAFF.

This clone appeared a few times. The chain has TRBV7-2 and TRBJ2-7, with 9 bases fitting TRBD2. V shed 2 bases, J shed 0 bases, and the junction held 5 bases outside the gene matches. Germline V CDR1 and CDR2: SGHTA, FQGNSA. This CDR3 is built from 16 residues. The chain's CDR3 is CASSLFLAGFSYEQYF. The CDR3 bases are TGTGCCAGCAGCTTATTCCTAGCGGGGTTCTCCTACGAGCAGTACTTC.

The J gene is TRBJ1-5, the V gene TRBV7-2; 7 bases line up with TRBD1. V lost 5 bases, J lost 5 bases, and 12 bases stayed unmatched. This CDR3 is built from 16 residues. The germline V gene encodes CDR1 SGHTA and CDR2 FQGNSA. The CDR3 sequence is CASSPSGPRGHQPQHF. DNA for the CDR3: TGTGCCAGCAGCCCCTCGGGCCCGAGGGGGCATCAGCCCCAGCATTTT.

This chain connects TRBV10-1 to TRBJ2-3; 9 bases are a match to TRBD1. This CDR3 contains 15 residues. Germline values: CDR1 WNHNN, CDR2 SYGVQD (reference sequence). V shed 3 bases, J shed 0 bases, and the junction held 1 base outside the gene matches. DNA of the CDR3: TGCGCCAGCAGTGAAGGGACAGGGAGCACAGATACGCAGTATTTT. Amino acids: CASSEGTGSTDTQYF.

V usage is TRBV28 and J usage is TRBJ1-2; D is possibly TRBD1 (5 bases). Looked up from germline, CDR1 is MDHEN and CDR2 is SYDVKM. This CDR3 has 13 amino acids. With 7 bases removed from V and 7 bases from J, the gap between germline ends came to 16 bases. In DNA form, the CDR3 reads TGTGCCAGCACCTTAGGGGCATCATCTGGCTACACCTTC. It specifies CASTLGASSGYTF.

The chain employs TRBV28 and TRBJ1-1; the D is unclear. CDR3 length equals 15 residues. Germline V gene lookup returns CDR1 MDHEN and CDR2 SYDVKM. Deletions cut 4 bases from V and 10 bases from J, with 22 bases between. This CDR3 reads CASSSPAGPGARAFF. The CDR3 coding sequence is TGTGCCAGCAGTTCCCCGGCGGGCCCTGGAGCTCGAGCTTTCTTT.

In its sample, this clone was seen once. The CDR3 nucleotides read TGTGCCAGCAGCCTCCTGACTAGCGGGAGGGCCCGACTAGACAATGAGCAGTTCTTC. The encoded protein is CASSLLTSGRARLDNEQFF. The chain carries TRBV5-6 and TRBJ2-1; 14 bases match TRBD2. V trimming: 4 bases; J trimming: 5 bases; junction bases outside the gene matches: 14. Looked up from germline, CDR1 is SGHDT and CDR2 is YYEEEE. CDR3 length: 19 amino acids.

This chain connects TRBV19 to TRBJ1-1; 7 bases are a match to TRBD1. V lost 4 bases, J lost 1 base, and 3 bases stayed unmatched. Germline V lookup: CDR1 LNHDA, CDR2 SQIVND (reference sequence). The CDR3 is 14 residues long. The CDR3 region is CASSTQGGNTEAFF. The CDR3 coding sequence is TGTGCCAGTAGTACCCAGGGGGGGAACACTGAAGCTTTCTTT.

This clone was seen just once. This chain uses TRBV2 with TRBJ1-1; TRBD1 matches at 7 bases. The CDR3 totals 14 residues. Trimming at V came to 5 bases and at J to 0 bases, leaving 3 bases not matched to a gene. Per germline, CDR1 SNHLY and CDR2 FYNNEI. The CDR3 coding sequence is TGTGCCAGCAGTTCGGACAGGATGAACACTGAAGCTTTCTTT. This gives the protein CASSSDRMNTEAFF.

This rearrangement joins TRBV6-6 to TRBJ1-5; 8 positions agree with TRBD1. Germline CDR1 MNHNY, CDR2 SVGAGI (reference sequence). The CDR3 runs 16 residues. After removal of 6 bases from V and 3 bases from J, the junction contained 10 bases not matched to a gene. The CDR3 region is CASSRSGTGFNQPQHF. The CDR3 region has the DNA TGTGCCAGCAGCCGATCCGGGACAGGCTTCAATCAGCCCCAGCATTTT.

This rearrangement joins TRBV6-5 to TRBJ2-5, with TRBD2 as a possible D gene (5 bases). The CDR3 is 14 residues long. Trimming removed 10 bases at V and 0 bases at J, with 15 bases between. The germline V gene has CDR1 MNHEY and CDR2 SVGAGI. CDR3 sequence: CATSFAGDQETQYF. Written as DNA, the CDR3 is TGTGCCACCTCTTTTGCCGGGGACCAAGAGACCCAGTACTTC.

The chain couples TRBV9 to TRBJ2-5; TRBD1 aligns across 9 bases. This CDR3 is 16 amino acids long. V trimming: 4 bases; J trimming: 4 bases; junction bases outside the gene matches: 11. CDR1 and CDR2 (germline): SGDLS, YYNGEE. CDR3 DNA: TGTGCCAGCAGCAGCCCCGGGACAGGGAGGGGAGAGACCCAGTACTTC. As protein: CASSSPGTGRGETQYF.

V and J are TRBV9 and TRBJ1-3, with D tentatively TRBD1 (5 bases). The CDR3 runs 15 residues. Germline V gene lookup returns CDR1 SGDLS and CDR2 YYNGEE. Between the trimmed V and J ends, which lost 4 bases and 0 bases, there was a span of 11 bases. CDR3 region: CASSPRQSSGNTIYF. CDR3 bases: TGTGCCAGCAGCCCCCGACAGAGCTCTGGAAACACCATATATTTT.

This clone showed up just once. V usage is TRBV27 and J usage is TRBJ2-7; TRBD1 is a possible D gene (6 bases). V was cut by 0 bases and J by 0 bases, with 12 bases left in between. There are 16 residues in the CDR3. Germline assignment: CDR1 MNHEY and CDR2 SMNVEV (reference sequence). Here the CDR3 DNA reads TGTGCCAGCAGTTTATCTGTGGGACACACCTCCTACGAGCAGTACTTC. As protein: CASSLSVGHTSYEQYF.

V gene TRBV14 combines with J gene TRBJ1-2; 7 nucleotides agree with TRBD1. J was trimmed by 8 bases and V by 4 bases; bases with no gene match: 10. Germline V CDR1 and CDR2: SGHDN, FVKESK. The length of the CDR3 is 14 residues. This chain's CDR3 is CASSPVGQTDGYTF. CDR3 DNA sequence: TGTGCCAGCAGCCCCGTGGGACAGACGGACGGCTACACCTTC.

This clone was picked up one time. The rearrangement links TRBV28 to TRBJ2-1; 8 positions agree with TRBD2. The CDR3 has 15 amino acids. Trimming took 6 bases from V and 7 from J; bases not matched to a gene: 11. Looked up from germline, CDR1 is MDHEN and CDR2 is SYDVKM. In DNA, the CDR3 is TGTGCCAGCAGCCCAAGAGGGCGGGGGGTGAATGAGCAGTTCTTC. This codes for CASSPRGRGVNEQFF.

The CDR3 region has the DNA TGCAGCGTTGCCCGGGACAGGGGGCTGAACATTCAGTACTTC. The encoded protein is CSVARDRGLNIQYF. This sequence joins TRBV29-1 and TRBJ2-4; 12 nucleotides align to TRBD1. Germline loops: CDR1 SQVTM, CDR2 ANQGSEA. This CDR3 spans 14 amino acids. V shed 4 bases, J shed 7 bases, and the junction held 5 bases outside the gene matches. Based on the CDR3 plus reference TRBV29-1 and TRBJ2-4, the full variable domain is SAVISQKPSRDICQRGTSLTIQCQVDSQVTMMFWYRQQPGQSLTLIATANQGSEATYESGFVIDKFPISRPNLTFSTLTVSNMSPEDSSIYLCSVARDRGLNIQYFGAGTRLSVL.

The chain recombines TRBV19 with TRBJ1-2; 7 bases fit TRBD1. CDR1 LNHDA and CDR2 SQIVND come from the germline V gene (reference sequence). This CDR3 is built from 13 residues. V gave up 5 bases and J gave up 4 bases; unmatched junction bases: 4. The CDR3 sequence is CASSPAGGYGYTF. For the CDR3, the DNA is TGTGCCAGTAGTCCTGCAGGGGGCTATGGCTACACCTTC.

Concerning this clone itself: Germline and junction disagree at one end, which may indicate a read error. The gene calls are TRBV6-5 and TRBJ2-1; D remains unclear. The germline CDR1 and CDR2 sequences are MNHEY and SVGAGI. The CDR3 is 14 residues long. The CDR3 spells CASRYSERFNEQFF. The CDR3 nucleotides are TGTGCCAGCAGATACTCCGAGAGATTTAATGAGCAGTTCTTC.

This chain links TRBV14 with TRBJ2-5; TRBD2 matches 10 bases. CDR3 length: 15 amino acids. Trimming removed 4 bases from V and 4 bases from J; junction bases left unmatched: 6. Germline loops: CDR1 SGHDN, CDR2 FVKESK. CDR3 sequence: CASSPSSGSSETQYF. DNA of the CDR3: TGTGCCAGCAGCCCTTCTAGCGGGAGTTCAGAGACCCAGTACTTC.

V is TRBV5-1 and J is TRBJ2-1, with 7 bases that match TRBD1. Looked up from germline, CDR1 is SGHRS and CDR2 is YFSETQ. The CDR3 runs to 18 residues. The V gene end was trimmed by 0 bases and the J gene end by 8 bases; junction bases not matched to a gene: 17. CDR3 region: CASSLGLRDRVFMHEQFF. Here the CDR3 DNA reads TGCGCCAGCAGCTTGGGGTTGCGAGACAGGGTGTTTATGCATGAGCAGTTCTTC.

The chain carries TRBV27 and TRBJ2-7; D is ambiguous. The CDR3 has 15 residues. CDR1 is MNHEY and CDR2 is SMNVEV in the germline V gene (reference sequence). Trimming cost V 1 base and J 1 base, with 11 bases left between them. As DNA, the CDR3 is TGTGCCAGCAGTTTATACTTTTCGTCGTCCTACGAGCAGTACTTC. Translated, it gives CASSLYFSSSYEQYF.

This chain joins TRBV11-2 and TRBJ1-4; 8 bases are a match to TRBD1. The CDR3 has 14 residues. V was clipped by 5 bases and J by 9 bases; unmatched bases: 8. The germline CDR1 and CDR2 sequences are SGHAT and FQNNGV. The chain's CDR3 is CASSLTGGKQKLFF. The CDR3 DNA reads TGTGCCAGCAGCCTTACAGGGGGAAAGCAAAAACTGTTTTTT.